This TCR beta chain is drawn from a study of Graves' ophthalmopathy and Graves' hyperthyroidism. Physicians reached a diagnosis by relying on clinical symptoms, serum thyroxine, TRAb, thyroid ultrasound and orbital computed tomography. From RNA, the CDR3 regions of TCR beta chains were amplified and sequenced. The first round was an RT-PCR with HTBI primers, and the second round was a multiplex PCR. MiXCR, run by TCRdb on the multiplex PCR reads, gives a single entry per CDR3 protein. The repertoire includes hundreds of thousands of distinct CDR3 sequences, roughly 21% of them detected once, and 3% sits in the top ten. Concerning this clonotype itself: What it binds is not known.

Study-level findings and limits: Stable hyperthyroidism and ophthalmopathy were told apart by a 13-signature model, which achieved less than 90% sensitivity and around 77% specificity. Most thyroid clonotypes expanded beyond 0.001 frequency were also found in blood.

The CDR3 length is 14 residues. The germline CDR1 and CDR2 sequences are MNHEY and SVGEGT. Trimming removed 5 bases at V and 1 base at J, with 11 bases between. V and J are TRBV6-2 or TRBV6-3 and TRBJ1-1; the D is unclear. The clonotype comes from a woman aged 18-29 years with stable Graves' hyperthyroidism. The specimen sequenced was peripheral blood. The chain's CDR3 is CASSDLRPNTEAFF. As DNA, the CDR3 is TGTGCCAGCAGTGACCTTCGGCCGAACACTGAAGCTTTCTTT.